The 19 T cell receptor beta chains below all came from one sample that was sequenced in a study of T cell changes during pregnancy in multiple sclerosis. The table came from immunoSEQ multiplex PCR; TCRdb's copy has only in-frame clones and leaves some out. Among some 85,000 clones listed, just over 90% were seen once. The sequenced sample was peripheral blood, obtained in the second trimester of pregnancy. The receptors were sampled from a female donor in good health, enrolled as a control in a pregnancy study.

V is TRBV29-1 and J is TRBJ1-2, with TRBD1 identical over 7 bases. CDR1 SQVTM and CDR2 ANQGSEA come from the germline V gene. The CDR3 contains 13 residues. With 6 bases clipped from V and 2 bases from J, the junction kept 6 bases outside the gene matches. The CDR3: CSVGDSLNYGYTF. In DNA form, the CDR3 reads TGCAGCGTGGGGGACAGTCTAAACTATGGCTACACCTTC.

V usage is TRBV5-1 and J usage is TRBJ2-5; perhaps TRBD1 as D (5 bases). Between the trimmed V and J ends, which lost 3 bases and 5 bases, there was a span of 11 bases. Looked up from germline, CDR1 is SGHRS and CDR2 is YFSETQ. This CDR3 is 13 amino acids long. CDR3 DNA: TGCGCCAGCAGCTCAGACAGAGGCGAGACCCAGTACTTC. Amino acid sequence: CASSSDRGETQYF.

The chain links TRBV7-9 to TRBJ2-2; D ambiguous. V was clipped by 3 bases and J by 1 base, with 6 bases between them. This CDR3 has 14 amino acids. Germline lookup yields CDR1 SEHNR and CDR2 FQNEAQ (reference sequence). In nucleotides, the CDR3 is TGTGCCAGCAGCTTTTCCCAGAACACCGGGGAGCTGTTTTTT. Amino acid sequence: CASSFSQNTGELFF.

This chain links TRBV30 with TRBJ1-2; D unresolved. The CDR3 is 13 residues long. The germline gives CDR1 GTSNPN, CDR2 SVGIG (reference sequence). V was pared by 4 bases and J by 0 bases, with 9 bases between. CDR3 DNA: TGTGCCTGGACAGGATCAGCTAACTATGGCTACACCTTC. Amino acids: CAWTGSANYGYTF.

The chain links TRBV30 to TRBJ2-3; 7 bases agree with TRBD1. The germline gives CDR1 GTSNPN, CDR2 SVGIG (reference sequence). The V gene end was trimmed by 0 bases and the J gene end by 4 bases; junction bases not matched to a gene: 22. The CDR3 is made up of 20 amino acids. For the CDR3, the DNA is TGTGCCTGGAGTGTATCTCAAGTTTTACGCGAGACAGGGATGGCAGATACGCAGTATTTT. Protein product: CAWSVSQVLRETGMADTQYF.

The gene calls are TRBV7-3 and TRBJ2-1; 8 nucleotides align to TRBD2. Germline V gene lookup returns CDR1 SGHTA and CDR2 FQGTGA. The ends lost 5 bases at V and 9 bases at J; junction bases unmatched: 6. The CDR3 contains 13 residues. The CDR3 DNA is TGTGCCAGCAGCACACGGGGGGGCGGTGAGCAGTTCTTC. Residues: CASSTRGGGEQFF.

The chain has TRBV4-1 and TRBJ2-4; TRBD2 aligns across 9 bases. The CDR3 loop spans 15 amino acids. The junction had 4 bases not matched to a gene; V was cut back by 1 base and J by 6 bases. Germline CDR1 reads MGHRA; CDR2 reads YSYEKL. DNA for the CDR3: TGCGCCAGCAGCCAAGTGCGGGGGGGAGGAAACATTCAGTACTTC. It translates to CASSQVRGGGNIQYF.

V gene TRBV25-1 combines with J gene TRBJ2-7; a possible D gene is TRBD2 (6 bases). The ends were cut back, 11 bases at V and 1 base at J, with 18 bases in the middle. Germline V gene lookup returns CDR1 MGHDK and CDR2 SYGVNS. The CDR3 is 14 amino acids. The CDR3 sequence: CALAVRSCSYEQYF. The CDR3 coding sequence is TGTGCCTTAGCGGTGCGGTCATGTTCCTACGAGCAGTACTTC.

This clone was seen just once. This chain links TRBV2 with TRBJ1-4; 7 bases agree with TRBD1. CDR1 and CDR2 from the germline V gene are SNHLY and FYNNEI. J gave up 8 bases and V 7 bases, and 10 bases lay outside the gene matches. The CDR3 totals 14 residues. CDR3 nucleotides: TGTGCCAGCAAGCAGGACAGGAGTGGGGAAAAACTGTTTTTT. Translated, it gives CASKQDRSGEKLFF.

The table lists this clone with a count of one. The rearrangement uses TRBV27 and TRBJ2-3, with D perhaps matching TRBD1 (6 bases). The CDR3 has 18 residues. The germline gives CDR1 MNHEY, CDR2 SMNVEV (reference sequence). V was cut by 6 bases and J by 0 bases, with 22 bases left in between. The CDR3 sequence: CASSSDRALPSSTDTQYF. The CDR3 DNA reads as TGTGCCAGCAGCTCGGACAGAGCCCTGCCTTCTAGCACAGATACGCAGTATTTT.

The chain combines TRBV10-3 with TRBJ1-2, with TRBD1 matching over 7 bases. From germline, CDR1 is ENHRY and CDR2 SYGVKD. This CDR3 has 14 amino acids. The J segment lost 8 bases and the V segment lost 4 bases, leaving 10 bases of the junction unmatched. The CDR3 region is CAISGEGGATGYTF. The CDR3 nucleotides read TGTGCCATCAGTGGTGAAGGGGGCGCAACGGGCTACACCTTC.

The chain employs TRBV7-2 and TRBJ1-2, with 8 bases matching TRBD1. V trimming: 5 bases; J trimming: 1 base; junction bases outside the gene matches: 3. The germline V gene has CDR1 SGHTA and CDR2 FQGNSA. This CDR3 has 14 amino acids. CDR3 in DNA: TGTGCCAGCAGCAATACAGGGGGTAACTATGGCTACACCTTC. Its translation is CASSNTGGNYGYTF.

The DNA for the CDR3 is TGCAGCGTGGGGACAGACCTTAATGAAAAACTGTTTTTT. Translated: CSVGTDLNEKLFF. The genes are TRBV29-1 and TRBJ1-4; 7 nucleotides agree with TRBD1. Germline CDR1 and CDR2: SQVTM and ANQGSEA. CDR3 size: 13 residues. Unmatched junction bases numbered 5, after V lost 6 bases and J lost 4 bases.

The V gene is TRBV7-2, the J gene TRBJ1-1; D is uncertain. The CDR3 is 14 amino acids. V lost 5 bases, J lost 1 base, and 11 bases lay in between. CDR1 and CDR2 (germline): SGHTA, FQGNSA. This CDR3 reads CASSVGRENTEAFF. Here the CDR3 DNA reads TGTGCCAGCAGCGTAGGTAGAGAGAACACTGAAGCTTTCTTT.

With regard to this clone: One junction end does not reproduce the germline sequence, and a read error may be involved. CDR3 residues: CASSWGQSYSEQFF. The CDR3 nucleotides read TGTGCCAGCAGCTGGGGACAGTCCTACAGTGAGCAGTTCTTC. The J gene is TRBJ2-1, the V gene TRBV5-4; 7 bases fit TRBD1. Germline CDR1 reads SGHNT; CDR2 reads YYREEE (reference sequence). The CDR3 is 14 amino acids. Based on the CDR3 plus reference TRBV5-4 and TRBJ2-1, the full variable domain is ETGVTQSPTHLIKTRGQQVTLRCSSQSGHNTVSWYQQALGQGPQFIFQYYREEENGRGNFPPRFSGLQFPNYSSELNVNALELDDSALYLCASSWGQSYSEQFFGPGTRLTVL.

The chain couples TRBV13 to TRBJ1-1; maybe TRBD1 (5 bases). Trimming stripped 2 bases from V and 2 bases from J, with 18 bases between. In germline, CDR1 is PRHDT, CDR2 FYEKMQ (reference sequence). The CDR3 covers 17 residues. CDR3 protein: CASSLKRKVGVNTEAFF. In DNA, the CDR3 is TGTGCCAGCAGCTTAAAGAGGAAAGTAGGGGTCAACACTGAAGCTTTCTTT.

This chain connects TRBV5-1 to TRBJ2-4; 8 bases are a match to TRBD1. Germline V gene lookup returns CDR1 SGHRS and CDR2 YFSETQ. With V trimmed by 0 bases and J by 2 bases, 4 bases remained unmatched. This CDR3 is 16 amino acids long. CDR3 DNA: TGCGCCAGCAGCTTGGAGGGACAGGCTTCCAAAAACATTCAGTACTTC. It translates to CASSLEGQASKNIQYF.

This chain links TRBV6-5 with TRBJ2-2; D is possibly TRBD1 (6 bases). V lost 6 bases to trimming and J lost 6 bases, with 8 bases between them. This CDR3 comprises 12 residues. Germline V gene lookup returns CDR1 MNHEY and CDR2 SVGAGI. As DNA, the CDR3 is TGTGCCAGCAGGAAGGGGGCCGGGGAGCTGTTTTTT. Protein sequence: CASRKGAGELFF.

The J gene is TRBJ2-7, the V gene TRBV7-8, with TRBD1 matching 9 bases. V shed 6 bases, J shed 1 base, and the junction held 7 bases outside the gene matches. The germline gives CDR1 SGHVS, CDR2 FQNEAQ. This CDR3 contains 15 residues. CDR3 DNA sequence: TGTGCCAGCAGGAAGACAGGGGGATCTTCCTACGAGCAGTACTTC. This gives the protein CASRKTGGSSYEQYF.